This T cell receptor (beta chain) was observed in a study of memory CD4+ T cells and cytomegalovirus serostatus. Single viable CD3+CD4+CD8-CD45RO+ cells were sorted as the memory CD4+ T cells. Trimming took 8 bases from V and 9 from J; bases not matched to a gene: 6. Germline V lookup: CDR1 SEHNR, CDR2 FQNEAQ (reference sequence). CDR3 length: 12 amino acids. The method was immunoSEQ multiplex PCR; TCRdb's version includes in-frame clones alone and lacks a portion of them. Among roughly 76,000 clones listed, just under 80% were seen once. Overall study findings and caveats: Of approximately 150 reported CMV TCRbeta sequences, roughly 70 were found in memory CD4+ repertoires.

A word on this clone: Its specificity is unknown.

The chain carries TRBV7-9 and TRBJ2-1, with 8 bases identical to TRBD1. This receptor was taken from an adult in good health and CMV-seropositive. What was sequenced was memory CD4+ T cells from blood. This chain's CDR3 is CASGQGSGEQFF. The CDR3 region has the DNA TGTGCCAGCGGACAGGGCTCCGGTGAGCAGTTCTTC.